This TCR beta chain was identified during a study of blood T cell repertoires in COVID-19. V shed 3 bases and J shed 3 bases, with 12 bases lying between them. Germline V gene lookup returns CDR1 LNHDA and CDR2 SQIVND (reference sequence). This CDR3 has 15 residues. In the authors' methods: Amplified reference gene primers provided the basis for estimating nucleated cell counts. Using immunoSEQ multiplex PCR, the repertoire was profiled, and TCRdb retains in-frame clones only, with some absent. That table furnishes V, J and clone size, whereas the DNA furnished D and trimming. Of 470,000 or so clones listed, 70% to 90% are singletons.

The chain recombines TRBV19 with TRBJ2-1; TRBD2 might be the D (6 bases). Sample: peripheral blood. This TCR came from a human donor in a cohort sampled during active COVID-19. The chain's CDR3 is CASSIIAEGYNEQFF. DNA for the CDR3: TGTGCCAGTAGTATTATAGCGGAGGGCTACAATGAGCAGTTCTTC.